The clone carrying this T cell receptor beta chain turned up a few times. These data come from a study of control samples from healthy donors and cancer patients. Repertoires were generated with immunoSEQ multiplex PCR, while TCRdb's copy carries only in-frame clones and drops some. The sample contains approximately 87,000 clones, roughly 91% of which appear only once. Trimming pared 8 bases from V and 8 bases from J, leaving 13 bases between. This CDR3 is 12 amino acids long. CDR1 is MNHNY, CDR2 SVGAGI, per germline (reference sequence). This TCR was sampled from a man in his fifties or sixties in good health. The sequencing input was blood. The V gene is TRBV6-6, the J gene TRBJ2-1, with D unresolved. The CDR3 here is CASAGYGDEQFF. As DNA, the CDR3 is TGTGCCAGCGCCGGCTATGGGGATGAGCAGTTCTTC.